These 9 T cell receptor beta chains originate from one sample sequenced in a study of shared clonotypes between healthy human individuals. Clones were sequenced by immunoSEQ multiplex PCR, and TCRdb holds only the in-frame ones, with some missing. The sample yields about 980,000 clones, less than 85% seen once. Sequenced material: memory CD4+ T cells sorted from blood. Subset indicated: CD45RA-negative fraction. Receptors were obtained from a man between 18 and 29 years old in good health.

The V gene is TRBV28, the J gene TRBJ1-4; D uncertain. Germline V gene data show CDR1 as MDHEN and CDR2 as SYDVKM. The CDR3 extends over 15 amino acids. Trimming pared 10 bases from V and 0 bases from J, leaving 15 bases between. In DNA, the CDR3 is TGTGCCACCCAAGGAGAAGCAGCAACTAATGAAAAACTGTTTTTT. It specifies CATQGEAATNEKLFF.

The chain employs TRBV4-3 and TRBJ2-2; weak D call: TRBD1 (6 bases). Germline loops: CDR1 LGHNA, CDR2 YSLEER. The length of the CDR3 is 15 residues. V lost 0 bases and J lost 4, with 9 bases in between. The CDR3 DNA reads TGCGCCAGCAGCCAAGATCTAGGGGGCACCGGGGAGCTGTTTTTT. This sequence encodes CASSQDLGGTGELFF.

V and J are TRBV7-2 and TRBJ2-1, with 7 bases identical to TRBD2. CDR1 and CDR2 from the germline V gene are SGHTA and FQGNSA. V trimming: 2 bases; J trimming: 4 bases; junction bases outside the gene matches: 8. There are 16 residues in the CDR3. DNA for the CDR3: TGTGCCAGCAGCTTATGGAGCGGGACTACTTACAATGAGCAGTTCTTC. Amino acids: CASSLWSGTTYNEQFF. Full variable domain (rest looked up from reference TRBV7-2 and TRBJ2-1): GAGVSQSPSNKVTEKGKDVELRCDPISGHTALYWYRQSLGQGLEFLIYFQGNSAPDKSGLPSDRFSAERTGGSVSTLTIQRTQQEDSAVYLCASSLWSGTTYNEQFFGPGTRLTVL.

In nucleotides, the CDR3 is TGTGCCAGCAGACAGGGGACACCCCTCCACTTT. It codes for CASRQGTPLHF. This chain connects TRBV27 to TRBJ1-6; 7 nucleotides line up with TRBD1. The CDR3 runs to 11 residues. Losses at the gene ends were 6 bases for V and 11 bases for J; bases not matched to a gene: 1. Germline values: CDR1 MNHEY, CDR2 SMNVEV (reference sequence).

In nucleotides, the CDR3 is TGTGCCAGCAACTCGAGACGCGGGAGCTACGAGCAGTACTTC. Protein sequence: CASNSRRGSYEQYF. The rearrangement joins TRBV11-3 to TRBJ2-7, with 7 bases lining up with TRBD2. The CDR3 sequence is 14 residues long. CDR1 is SGHNT and CDR2 is YENEEA in the germline V gene. Trimming at V came to 7 bases and at J to 3 bases, leaving 9 bases not matched to a gene.

This clone was detected a few times. V and J are TRBV7-3 and TRBJ2-3, with D possibly being TRBD2 (6 bases). Germline CDR1 and CDR2: SGHTA and FQGTGA. Trimming removed 4 bases at V and 6 bases at J, with 14 bases between. CDR3 size: 14 residues. This CDR3 reads CASSSLGGRDTQYF. Here the CDR3 DNA reads TGTGCCAGCAGCTCCCTCGGAGGGAGGGATACGCAGTATTTT. The full variable domain, completed using reference TRBV7-3 and TRBJ2-3, is GAGVSQTPSNKVTEKGKYVELRCDPISGHTALYWYRQSLGQGPEFLIYFQGTGAADDSGLPNDRFFAVRPEGSVSTLKIQRTERGDSAVYLCASSSLGGRDTQYFGPGTRLTVL.

This clone was detected once. Other DNA sequences in this specimen translate into the identical CDR3. The J gene is TRBJ2-2, the V gene TRBV2, with D perhaps TRBD1 (5 bases). CDR1 is SNHLY and CDR2 is FYNNEI in the germline V gene. The ends were cut back, 5 bases at V and 5 bases at J, with 6 bases in the middle. CDR3 size: 12 residues. DNA of the CDR3: TGTGCCAGCAGTCAGGGTACCGGGGAGCTGTTTTTT. It is translated as CASSQGTGELFF.

The table lists this clone with a few counts. This sequence joins TRBV6-5 and TRBJ1-6; TRBD1 aligns across 8 bases. Germline loops: CDR1 MNHEY, CDR2 SVGAGI. The ends lost 4 bases at V and 9 bases at J; junction bases unmatched: 11. The CDR3 extends over 16 amino acids. CDR3 in amino acids: CASSSVSGQGFSPLHF. The CDR3 DNA follows: TGTGCCAGCAGTTCGGTATCTGGACAGGGATTTTCACCCCTCCACTTT.

This clone was observed a few times. The rearrangement links TRBV19 to TRBJ1-5; D is undetermined. Between the trimmed V and J ends, which lost 3 bases and 0 bases, there was a span of 9 bases. The CDR3 spans 15 residues. Germline loops: CDR1 LNHDA, CDR2 SQIVND (reference sequence). The CDR3 DNA reads TGTGCCAGTAGTATTGGCATAAATAGCAATCAGCCCCAGCATTTT. Protein sequence: CASSIGINSNQPQHF. Based on the CDR3 plus reference TRBV19 and TRBJ1-5, the full variable domain is DGGITQSPKYLFRKEGQNVTLSCEQNLNHDAMYWYRQDPGQGLRLIYYSQIVNDFQKGDIAEGYSVSREKKESFPLTVTSAQKNPTAFYLCASSIGINSNQPQHFGDGTRLSIL.